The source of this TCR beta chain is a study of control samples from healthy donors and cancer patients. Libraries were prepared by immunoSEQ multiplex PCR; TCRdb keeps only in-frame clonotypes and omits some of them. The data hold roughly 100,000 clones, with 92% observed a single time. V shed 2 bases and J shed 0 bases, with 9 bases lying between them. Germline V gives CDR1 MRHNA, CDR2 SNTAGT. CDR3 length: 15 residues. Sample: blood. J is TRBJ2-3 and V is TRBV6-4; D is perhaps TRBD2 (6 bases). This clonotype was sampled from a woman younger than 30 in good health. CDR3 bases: TGTGCCAGCAGTGACCGGGGGATAAGCACAGATACGCAGTATTTT. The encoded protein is CASSDRGISTDTQYF.